The sequence of this TCR beta chain was determined in a study of cytomegalovirus exposure and HLA in healthy donors. Background on the study: Among 150 million to 200 million T cells, an earlier analysis found 117 million unique TCR beta sequences.

Study-level points and caveats: Presence/absence analyses treated sequencing depth as roughly uniform across donors. Earlier results showed most TCR beta V segments being productive about 90% or about 30% of the time. Available immune exposure information was restricted to CMV serostatus only.

This clone was found a few times. Antigen specificity is unknown. After removal of 2 bases from V and 5 bases from J, the junction contained 8 bases not matched to a gene. Germline lookup yields CDR1 SGHRS and CDR2 YFSETQ. CDR3 size: 15 residues. The PCR was carried out with 60 Vbeta primers and 13 Jbeta primers. The protocol was immunoSEQ multiplex PCR, while the TCRdb copy is restricted to in-frame clones and leaves out a portion. This sample has 85,000 to 110,000 clones, with around two thirds found just once. Sequenced input: PBMCs. The V call is TRBV5-1, the J call TRBJ2-5; the match to TRBD1 covers 8 bases. The receptor's source is a woman in her forties or fifties in good health and CMV-seronegative. The chain's CDR3 is CASSFGQGVRETQYF. CDR3 nucleotide sequence: TGCGCCAGCAGCTTTGGACAGGGTGTTAGGGAGACCCAGTACTTC.